The 18 T cell receptor beta chains listed next were all sequenced from one sample in a study of T cell repertoires in cytomegalovirus infection. MiXCR was run by TCRdb on the reads, yielding one entry per CDR3 protein. The data hold about 200,000 distinct CDR3 sequences, with approximately 9.7% observed a single time. The sample consisted of PBMCs. The receptors stem from a human donor in good health (CMV status not recorded). Some clones in this sample may be carry-over from other donors' samples.

The chain uses TRBV12-3 or TRBV12-4 and TRBJ1-1; TRBD1 might be the D (5 bases). V gave up 7 bases and J gave up 2 bases, with 17 bases separating them. The CDR3 totals 15 residues. The CDR3 bases are TGTGCCAGCACCCCCCCGGGGCAGGGTAACACTGAAGCTTTCTTT. Amino acid sequence: CASTPPGQGNTEAFF.

In this sample, this clonotype turned up a few times. The genes are TRBV19 and TRBJ1-5; a possible D gene is TRBD1 (6 bases). Trimming removed 5 bases at V and 6 bases at J, with 20 bases between. The CDR3 sequence is 16 residues long. Per the germline V gene, CDR1 is LNHDA and CDR2 is SQIVND (reference sequence). CDR3 region: CASSPSSGGRGQPQHF. CDR3 DNA sequence: TGTGCCAGTAGTCCATCGTCGGGGGGGCGCGGTCAGCCCCAGCATTTT.

A few counts support this clonotype. V and J are TRBV25-1 and TRBJ1-2, with D possibly matching TRBD1 (5 bases). Trimming removed 1 base from V and 2 bases from J, with 11 bases in between. The germline CDR1 and CDR2 sequences are MGHDK and SYGVNS. This CDR3 has 15 residues. This CDR3 reads CASSELGQQNYGYTF. CDR3 nucleotides: TGTGCCAGCAGTGAATTAGGACAACAAAACTATGGCTACACCTTC.

This clonotype was detected only a few times. The J gene is TRBJ2-7, the V gene TRBV15, with 7 positions matching TRBD1. The V gene's germline CDR1 is LNHNV and CDR2 YYDKDF (reference sequence). The V and J ends lost 1 base and 2 bases, in that order; junction bases with no gene match: 8. The CDR3 is 16 amino acids. CDR3 protein: CATSRGRDSRAYEQYF. In DNA, the CDR3 is TGTGCCACCAGCAGAGGCAGGGACAGCCGGGCCTACGAGCAGTACTTC. Together with reference TRBV15 and TRBJ2-7, the CDR3 gives the full variable domain: DAMVIQNPRYQVTQFGKPVTLSCSQTLNHNVMYWYQQKSSQAPKLLFHYYDKDFNNEADTPDNFQSRRPNTSFCFLDIRSPGLGDTAMYLCATSRGRDSRAYEQYFGPGTRLTVT.

This clonotype was counted ten times or more. The rearrangement links TRBV7-8 to TRBJ1-5; a weak D match, TRBD1 (6 bases). The CDR3 has 13 amino acids. From germline, CDR1 is SGHVS and CDR2 FQNEAQ. V was shortened by 7 bases and J by 2 bases, with 9 bases between the two germline ends. This CDR3 reads CASKTGGNQPQHF. The CDR3 nucleotides are TGTGCCAGCAAGACAGGAGGCAATCAGCCCCAGCATTTT.

The V and J genes are TRBV10-3 and TRBJ2-1; D gene uncertain. The CDR3 sequence is 15 residues long. Germline assignment: CDR1 ENHRY and CDR2 SYGVKD. The V gene lost 0 bases and the J gene lost 4 bases, with 10 bases spanning the gap. In DNA form, the CDR3 reads TGTGCCATCAGTGAGTCGGCGTTAGGTTACAATGAGCAGTTCTTC. Its protein product is CAISESALGYNEQFF.

The V call is TRBV19, the J call TRBJ1-6; tentatively, D is TRBD1 (5 bases). The CDR3 consists of 12 residues. Germline V lookup: CDR1 LNHDA, CDR2 SQIVND (reference sequence). The V end was cut by 9 bases, the J end by 10 bases, with 13 bases between. The CDR3 DNA reads as TGTGCCAGCCGGGACCCGGGGTCACCCCTCCACTTT. Its translation: CASRDPGSPLHF.

This clonotype turned up a few times. V is TRBV15 and J is TRBJ2-5, with D hard to call. Per the germline V gene, CDR1 is LNHNV and CDR2 is YYDKDF (reference sequence). The CDR3 length is 13 residues. Trimming left V 6 bases short and J 3 bases short, with 11 bases between. The CDR3 loop reads CATSWTTKETQYF. CDR3 in DNA: TGTGCCACCAGTTGGACGACCAAAGAGACCCAGTACTTC.

This clonotype came up many times. This chain links TRBV7-2 with TRBJ2-7, with D unresolved. Germline values: CDR1 SGHTA, CDR2 FQGNSA. V shed 5 bases and J shed 5 bases, with 16 bases lying between them. There are 14 residues in the CDR3. This chain's CDR3 is CASSPAPLVDEQYF. The DNA of the CDR3 is TGTGCCAGCAGCCCAGCGCCTTTAGTCGACGAGCAGTACTTC.

This clonotype was counted a few times. V gene TRBV3-1 combines with J gene TRBJ1-6, with 9 bases identical to TRBD1. Unmatched junction bases numbered 6, after V lost 5 bases and J lost 10 bases. This CDR3 contains 14 residues. CDR1 LGHDT and CDR2 YNNKEL come from the germline V gene (reference sequence). CDR3 amino acids: CASSARDRDSPLHF. The DNA for the CDR3 is TGTGCCAGCAGCGCCCGGGACAGGGACTCACCCCTCCACTTT. The full variable domain, completed using reference TRBV3-1 and TRBJ1-6, is DTAVSQTPKYLVTQMGNDKSIKCEQNLGHDTMYWYKQDSKKFLKIMFSYNNKELIINETVPNRFSPKSPDKAHLNLHINSLELGDSAVYFCASSARDRDSPLHFGNGTRLTVT.

The genes are TRBV27 and TRBJ2-5; no definite D call. The CDR3 covers 14 residues. V dropped 7 bases and J dropped 7 bases, with 19 bases sitting between them. The germline CDR1 and CDR2 sequences are MNHEY and SMNVEV (reference sequence). The CDR3 sequence: CASTPHGGELTQYF. CDR3 nucleotide sequence: TGTGCCAGCACCCCCCATGGTGGTGAATTGACCCAGTACTTC.

This clonotype was recorded many times. The chain uses TRBV7-2 and TRBJ1-1, with TRBD1 as a possible D gene (6 bases). Deletions cut 0 bases from V and 4 bases from J, with 9 bases between. Germline loops: CDR1 SGHTA, CDR2 FQGNSA. There are 14 residues in the CDR3. CDR3 in amino acids: CASSLAVGGTEAFF. The CDR3 nucleotides read TGTGCCAGCAGCTTAGCCGTAGGGGGCACTGAAGCTTTCTTT.

This clonotype was seen more than once but under ten times. V is TRBV28 and J is TRBJ2-2, with D possibly being TRBD2 (6 bases). Germline-derived CDR1 and CDR2 are MDHEN and SYDVKM. V shed 7 bases and J shed 4 bases, with 25 bases lying between them. The CDR3 covers 18 residues. CDR3 nucleotides: TGTGCCAGCACTCCTATCCCCGGGGAGGTCCGGGGCACCGGGGAGCTGTTTTTT. It translates to CASTPIPGEVRGTGELFF.

This clonotype appeared many times. V and J are TRBV7-2 and TRBJ2-2; D unresolved. Germline CDR1 SGHTA, CDR2 FQGNSA. This CDR3 contains 13 residues. V was shortened by 7 bases and J by 5 bases, with 11 bases between the two germline ends. Here the CDR3 reads CASNNVMTGELFF. CDR3 DNA sequence: TGTGCCAGCAACAATGTTATGACCGGGGAGCTGTTTTTT.

This clonotype was seen only a few times. The chain is built from TRBV5-5 and TRBJ2-3, with a tentative D call TRBD1 (5 bases). Germline CDR1 SGHKS, CDR2 YYEKEE (reference sequence). The CDR3 covers 12 residues. Deletions cut 4 bases from V and 6 bases from J, with 9 bases between. CDR3 DNA sequence: TGTGCCAGCAGCCTACAGGTCGATACGCAGTATTTT. Translated, it gives CASSLQVDTQYF.

The chain has TRBV4-3 and TRBJ1-2; no clear D gene. Germline assignment: CDR1 LGHNA and CDR2 YSLEER. V was trimmed by 0 bases and J by 7 bases, leaving 12 bases between them. The CDR3 extends over 14 amino acids. CDR3: CASSQDSGSGGYTF. CDR3 nucleotides: TGCGCCAGCAGCCAAGATTCGGGTTCTGGTGGCTACACCTTC.

This clonotype was counted ten times or more. The chain has TRBV7-2 and TRBJ2-7, with 9 bases lining up with TRBD2. The CDR3 contains 15 residues. V lost 2 bases, J lost 2 bases, and 4 bases stayed unmatched. Germline-derived CDR1 and CDR2 are SGHTA and FQGNSA. The CDR3 nucleotides read TGTGCCAGCAGCTTATCTAGCGGGAATACCTACGAGCAGTACTTC. Translation gives CASSLSSGNTYEQYF.

The genes are TRBV14 and TRBJ2-5; D call uncertain. This CDR3 comprises 11 residues. The V end lost 2 bases, the J end lost 7 bases, and 5 bases lay between the germline ends. Germline V gives CDR1 SGHDN, CDR2 FVKESK. The chain's CDR3 is CASSQSRTQYF. The CDR3 coding sequence is TGTGCCAGCAGCCAATCGCGGACCCAGTACTTC. Variable domain in full (rest from reference TRBV14 and TRBJ2-5): EAGVTQFPSHSVIEKGQTVTLRCDPISGHDNLYWYRRVMGKEIKFLLHFVKESKQDESGMPNNRFLAERTGGTYSTLKVQPAELEDSGVYFCASSQSRTQYFGPGTRLLVL.